The clone carrying this T cell receptor beta chain was counted only a few times. Its antigen is undetermined. The assay was immunoSEQ multiplex PCR, and TCRdb's table has in-frame clones only and misses some. The sample has about 16,000 clones, around 91% seen once. These data originate in a study of T cells in pancreatic ductal adenocarcinoma. CDR1 is LNHDA and CDR2 is SQIVND in the germline V gene (reference sequence). With 5 bases removed from V and 0 bases from J, the gap between germline ends came to 16 bases. This CDR3 is built from 16 residues. Surgery without prior neoadjuvant therapy was the treatment of the selected pancreatic ductal adenocarcinoma patients. General study findings and limits: Tumor-versus-blood clonality comparisons may be biased toward lower tumor diversity. No significant tumor-blood clonality difference; means were about 0.1 and 0.07. Unique clonotypes were roughly 8-fold more numerous in blood than in tumor. The resected cohort was biased toward the minority with early-stage disease.

Sequencing was done on a sample of PBMCs. The receptor comes from a human donor with pancreatic ductal adenocarcinoma. The chain links TRBV19 to TRBJ1-1, with D possibly TRBD1 on 5 matching bases. The CDR3 bases are TGTGCCAGTAGTCTCCTCCGGGACGACCTGAACACTGAAGCTTTCTTT. Translation gives CASSLLRDDLNTEAFF.